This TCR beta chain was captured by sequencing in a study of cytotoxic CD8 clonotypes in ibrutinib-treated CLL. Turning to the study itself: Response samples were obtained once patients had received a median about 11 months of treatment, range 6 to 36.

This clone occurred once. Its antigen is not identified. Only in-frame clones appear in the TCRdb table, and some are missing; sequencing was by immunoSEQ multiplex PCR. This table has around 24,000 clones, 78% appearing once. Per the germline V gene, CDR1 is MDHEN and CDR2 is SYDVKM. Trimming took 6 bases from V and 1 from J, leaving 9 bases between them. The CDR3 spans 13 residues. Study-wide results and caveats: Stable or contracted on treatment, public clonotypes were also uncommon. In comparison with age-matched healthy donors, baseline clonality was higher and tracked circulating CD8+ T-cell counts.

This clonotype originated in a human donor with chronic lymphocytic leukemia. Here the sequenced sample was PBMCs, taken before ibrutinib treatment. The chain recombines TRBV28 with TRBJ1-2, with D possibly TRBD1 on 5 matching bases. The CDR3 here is CASRSGVNYGYTF. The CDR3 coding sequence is TGTGCCAGCAGGTCGGGGGTTAACTATGGCTACACCTTC.